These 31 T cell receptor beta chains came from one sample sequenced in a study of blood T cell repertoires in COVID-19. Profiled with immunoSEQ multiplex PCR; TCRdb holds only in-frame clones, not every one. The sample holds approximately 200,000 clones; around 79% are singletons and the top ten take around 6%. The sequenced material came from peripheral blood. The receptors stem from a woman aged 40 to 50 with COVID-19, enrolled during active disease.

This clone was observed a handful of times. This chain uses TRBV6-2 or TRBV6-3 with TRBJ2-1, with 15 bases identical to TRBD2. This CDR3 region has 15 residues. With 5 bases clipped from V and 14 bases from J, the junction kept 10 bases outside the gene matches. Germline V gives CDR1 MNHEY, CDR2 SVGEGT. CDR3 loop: CASSAGLAGGQLEFF. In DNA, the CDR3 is TGTGCCAGCAGTGCAGGACTAGCGGGGGGGCAACTCGAGTTCTTC.

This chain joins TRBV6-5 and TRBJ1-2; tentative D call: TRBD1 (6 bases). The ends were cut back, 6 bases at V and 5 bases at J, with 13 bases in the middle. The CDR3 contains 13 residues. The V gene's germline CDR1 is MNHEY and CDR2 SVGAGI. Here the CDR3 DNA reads TGTGCCAGCAGCTATTACAGGGATTATGGCTACACCTTC. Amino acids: CASSYYRDYGYTF.

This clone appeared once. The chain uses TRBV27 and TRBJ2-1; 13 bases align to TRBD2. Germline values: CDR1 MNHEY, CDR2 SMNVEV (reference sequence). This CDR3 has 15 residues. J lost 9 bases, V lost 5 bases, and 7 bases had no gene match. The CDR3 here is CASSTGLAGRVEQFF. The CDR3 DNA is TGTGCCAGCAGTACGGGACTAGCGGGAAGGGTTGAGCAGTTCTTC.

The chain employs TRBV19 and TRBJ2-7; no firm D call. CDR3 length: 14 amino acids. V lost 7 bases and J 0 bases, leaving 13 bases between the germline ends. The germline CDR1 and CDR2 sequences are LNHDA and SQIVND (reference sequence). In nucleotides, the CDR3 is TGTGCCAGTACCCCTGGGCGCCTCTCCTACGAGCAGTACTTC. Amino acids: CASTPGRLSYEQYF.

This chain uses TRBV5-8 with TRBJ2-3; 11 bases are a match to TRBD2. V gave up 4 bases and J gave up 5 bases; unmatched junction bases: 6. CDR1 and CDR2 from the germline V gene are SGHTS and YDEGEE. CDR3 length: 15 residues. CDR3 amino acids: CASSHSGRGGDTQYF. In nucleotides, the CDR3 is TGTGCCAGCAGCCATAGCGGGAGGGGAGGAGATACGCAGTATTTT.

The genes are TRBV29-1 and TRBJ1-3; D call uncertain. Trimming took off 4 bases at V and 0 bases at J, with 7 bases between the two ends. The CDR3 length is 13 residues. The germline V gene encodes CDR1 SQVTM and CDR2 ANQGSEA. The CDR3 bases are TGCAGCGTTGTTGTCCTCTCTGGAAACACCATATATTTT. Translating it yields CSVVVLSGNTIYF. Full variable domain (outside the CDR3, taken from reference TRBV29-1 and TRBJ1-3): SAVISQKPSRDICQRGTSLTIQCQVDSQVTMMFWYRQQPGQSLTLIATANQGSEATYESGFVIDKFPISRPNLTFSTLTVSNMSPEDSSIYLCSVVVLSGNTIYFGEGSWLTVV.

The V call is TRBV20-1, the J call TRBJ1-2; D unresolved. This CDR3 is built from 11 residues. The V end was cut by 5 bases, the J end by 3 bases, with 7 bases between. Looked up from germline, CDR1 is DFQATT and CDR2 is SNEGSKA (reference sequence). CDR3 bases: TGCAGTGCTCCTCCCCACTATGGCTACACCTTC. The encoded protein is CSAPPHYGYTF.

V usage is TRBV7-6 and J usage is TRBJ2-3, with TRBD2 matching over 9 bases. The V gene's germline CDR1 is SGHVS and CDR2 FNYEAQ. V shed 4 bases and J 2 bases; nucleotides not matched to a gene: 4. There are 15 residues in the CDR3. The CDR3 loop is CASSSTSGYTDTQYF. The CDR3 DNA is TGTGCCAGCAGCTCAACTAGCGGGTACACAGATACGCAGTATTTT.

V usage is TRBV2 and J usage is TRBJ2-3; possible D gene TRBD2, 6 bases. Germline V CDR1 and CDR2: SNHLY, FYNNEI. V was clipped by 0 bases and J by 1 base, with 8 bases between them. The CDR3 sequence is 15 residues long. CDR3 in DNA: TGTGCCAGCAGTGAAGCGGTAGCGGGCACAGATACGCAGTATTTT. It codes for CASSEAVAGTDTQYF.

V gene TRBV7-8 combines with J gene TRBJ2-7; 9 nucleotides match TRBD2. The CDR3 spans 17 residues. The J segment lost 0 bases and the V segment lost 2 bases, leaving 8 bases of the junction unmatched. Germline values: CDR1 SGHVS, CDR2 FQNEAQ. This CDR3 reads CASSLTAGGLTSYEQYF. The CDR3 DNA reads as TGTGCCAGCAGCTTAACGGCGGGAGGGTTAACCTCCTACGAGCAGTACTTC.

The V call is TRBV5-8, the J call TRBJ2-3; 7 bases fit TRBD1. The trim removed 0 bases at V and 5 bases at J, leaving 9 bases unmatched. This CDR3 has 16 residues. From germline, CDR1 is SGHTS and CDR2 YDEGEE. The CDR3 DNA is TGTGCCAGCAGCTTGGCCTCCAGGACAGGCGGAGATACGCAGTATTTT. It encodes CASSLASRTGGDTQYF.

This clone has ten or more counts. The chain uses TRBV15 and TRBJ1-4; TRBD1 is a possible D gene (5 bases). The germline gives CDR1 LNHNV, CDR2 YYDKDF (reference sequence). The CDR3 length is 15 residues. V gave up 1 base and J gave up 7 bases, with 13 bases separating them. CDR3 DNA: TGTGCCACCAGCAGAGTCCGGGACGGGAGTGAAAAACTGTTTTTT. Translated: CATSRVRDGSEKLFF.

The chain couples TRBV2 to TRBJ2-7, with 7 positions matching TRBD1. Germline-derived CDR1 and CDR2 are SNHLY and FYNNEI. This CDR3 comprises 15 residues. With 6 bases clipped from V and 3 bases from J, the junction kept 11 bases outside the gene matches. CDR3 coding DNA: TGTGCCAGCAGAACTAGAGGGGGCCTGGTCTACGAGCAGTACTTC. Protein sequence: CASRTRGGLVYEQYF.

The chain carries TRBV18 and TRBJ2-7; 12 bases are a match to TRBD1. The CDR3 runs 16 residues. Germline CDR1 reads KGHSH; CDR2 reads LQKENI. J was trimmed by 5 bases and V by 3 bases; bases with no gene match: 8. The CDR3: CASSPSTGTGGHEQYF. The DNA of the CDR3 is TGTGCCAGCTCACCCTCGACCGGGACAGGGGGCCACGAGCAGTACTTC.

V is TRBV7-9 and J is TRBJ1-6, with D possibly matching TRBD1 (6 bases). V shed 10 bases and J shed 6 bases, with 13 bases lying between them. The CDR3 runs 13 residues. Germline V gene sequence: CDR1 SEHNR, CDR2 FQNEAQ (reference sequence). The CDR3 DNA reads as TGTGCCATCGGACAGCTTAGTAATTCACCCCTCCACTTT. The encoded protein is CAIGQLSNSPLHF.

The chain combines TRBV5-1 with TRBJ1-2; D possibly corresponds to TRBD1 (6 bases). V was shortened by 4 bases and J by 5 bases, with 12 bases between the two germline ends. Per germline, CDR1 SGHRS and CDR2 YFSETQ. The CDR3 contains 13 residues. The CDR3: CASSADSAYGYTF. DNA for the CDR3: TGCGCCAGCAGCGCGGACAGTGCTTATGGCTACACCTTC.

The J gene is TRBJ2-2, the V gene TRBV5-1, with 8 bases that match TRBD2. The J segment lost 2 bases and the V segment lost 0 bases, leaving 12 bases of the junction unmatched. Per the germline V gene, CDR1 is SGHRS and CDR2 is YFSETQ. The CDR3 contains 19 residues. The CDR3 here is CASSLVPYRAGGNTGELFF. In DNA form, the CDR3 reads TGCGCCAGCAGCTTGGTCCCCTACCGGGCGGGAGGCAACACCGGGGAGCTGTTTTTT.

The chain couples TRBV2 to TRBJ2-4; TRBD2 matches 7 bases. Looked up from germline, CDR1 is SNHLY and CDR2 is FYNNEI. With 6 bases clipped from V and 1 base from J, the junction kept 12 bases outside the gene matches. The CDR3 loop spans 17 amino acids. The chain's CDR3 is CASRTSVAGEAKNIQYF. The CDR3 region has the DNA TGTGCCAGCAGGACCTCTGTTGCGGGGGAGGCCAAAAACATTCAGTACTTC.

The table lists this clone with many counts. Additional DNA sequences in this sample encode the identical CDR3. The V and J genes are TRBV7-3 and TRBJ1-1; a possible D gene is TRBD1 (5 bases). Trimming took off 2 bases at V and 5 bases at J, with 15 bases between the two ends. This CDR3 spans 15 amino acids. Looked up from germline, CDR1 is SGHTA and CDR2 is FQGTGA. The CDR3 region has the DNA TGTGCCAGCAGCTTACAGGGAAGAGAGGATACTGAAGCTTTCTTT. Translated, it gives CASSLQGREDTEAFF.

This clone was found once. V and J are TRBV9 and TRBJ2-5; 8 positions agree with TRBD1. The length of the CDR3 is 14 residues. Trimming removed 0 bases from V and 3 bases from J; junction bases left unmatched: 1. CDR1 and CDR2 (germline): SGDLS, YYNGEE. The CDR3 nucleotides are TGTGCCAGCAGCGTAGGGGGACAGGAAGAGACCCAGTACTTC. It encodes CASSVGGQEETQYF. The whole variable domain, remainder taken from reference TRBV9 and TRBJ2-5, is DSGVTQTPKHLITATGQRVTLRCSPRSGDLSVYWYQQSLDQGLQFLIQYYNGEERAKGNILERFSAQQFPDLHSELNLSSLELGDSALYFCASSVGGQEETQYFGPGTRLLVL.

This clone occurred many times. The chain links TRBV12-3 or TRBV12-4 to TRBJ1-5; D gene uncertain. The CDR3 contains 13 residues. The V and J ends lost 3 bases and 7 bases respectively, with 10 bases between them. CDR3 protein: CASSFQRAQPQHF. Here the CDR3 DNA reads TGTGCCAGCAGTTTCCAACGAGCCCAGCCCCAGCATTTT.

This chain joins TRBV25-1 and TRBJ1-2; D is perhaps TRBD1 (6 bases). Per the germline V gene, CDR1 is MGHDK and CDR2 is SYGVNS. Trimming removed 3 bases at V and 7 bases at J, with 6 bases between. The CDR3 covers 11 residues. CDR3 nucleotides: TGTGCCAGCAGTGAGGGGGCTGGCTACACCTTC. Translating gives CASSEGAGYTF.

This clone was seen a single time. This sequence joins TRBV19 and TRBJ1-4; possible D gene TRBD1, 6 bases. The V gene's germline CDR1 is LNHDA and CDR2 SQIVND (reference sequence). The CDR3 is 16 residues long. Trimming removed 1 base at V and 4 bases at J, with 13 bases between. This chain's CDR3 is CASSIAGQGINEKLFF. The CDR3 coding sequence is TGTGCCAGTAGTATAGCTGGCCAGGGGATTAATGAAAAACTGTTTTTT.

In DNA form, the CDR3 reads TGTGCCAGCAGCTTGGAACTAGCGGGGGGCGAGCAGTACTTC. Encoded protein: CASSLELAGGEQYF. This chain joins TRBV5-4 and TRBJ2-7, with 12 nucleotides matching TRBD2. The CDR3 extends over 14 amino acids. V gave up 0 bases and J gave up 6 bases; unmatched junction bases: 1. Germline V gene data show CDR1 as SGHNT and CDR2 as YYREEE (reference sequence).

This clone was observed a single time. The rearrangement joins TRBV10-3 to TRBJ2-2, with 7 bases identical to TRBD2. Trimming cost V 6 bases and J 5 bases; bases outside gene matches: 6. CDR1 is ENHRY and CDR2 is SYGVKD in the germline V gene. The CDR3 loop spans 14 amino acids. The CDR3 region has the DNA TGTGCCATCAGCCCCGGGGAGGGAACCGGGGAGCTGTTTTTT. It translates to CAISPGEGTGELFF.

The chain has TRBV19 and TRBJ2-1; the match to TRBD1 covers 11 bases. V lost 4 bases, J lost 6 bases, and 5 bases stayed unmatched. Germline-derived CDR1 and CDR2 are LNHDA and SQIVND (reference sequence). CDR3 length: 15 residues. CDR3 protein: CASSTAGQGGNEQFF. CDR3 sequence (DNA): TGTGCCAGTAGTACAGCGGGACAGGGGGGCAATGAGCAGTTCTTC.

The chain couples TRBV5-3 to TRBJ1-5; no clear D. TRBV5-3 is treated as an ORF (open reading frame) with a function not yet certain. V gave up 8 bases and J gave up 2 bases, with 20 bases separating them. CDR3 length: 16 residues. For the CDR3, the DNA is TGTGCCAGTGCAATAACCGGGGTTAGGGGCAATCAGCCCCAGCATTTT. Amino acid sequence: CASAITGVRGNQPQHF.

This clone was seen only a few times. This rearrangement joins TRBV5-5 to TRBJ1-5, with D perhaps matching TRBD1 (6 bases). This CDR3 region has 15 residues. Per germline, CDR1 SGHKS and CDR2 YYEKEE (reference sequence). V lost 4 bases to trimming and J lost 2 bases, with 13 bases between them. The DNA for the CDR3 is TGTGCCAGCAGCCTGGAGGCAGGGGGCAATCAGCCCCAGCATTTT. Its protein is CASSLEAGGNQPQHF.

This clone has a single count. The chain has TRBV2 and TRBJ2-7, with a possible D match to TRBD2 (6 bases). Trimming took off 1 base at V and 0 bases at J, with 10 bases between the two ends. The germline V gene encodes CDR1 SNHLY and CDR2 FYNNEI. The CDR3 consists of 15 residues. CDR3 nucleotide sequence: TGTGCCAGCAGTGAAGTAGCGGTTAGCTCCTACGAGCAGTACTTC. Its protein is CASSEVAVSSYEQYF.

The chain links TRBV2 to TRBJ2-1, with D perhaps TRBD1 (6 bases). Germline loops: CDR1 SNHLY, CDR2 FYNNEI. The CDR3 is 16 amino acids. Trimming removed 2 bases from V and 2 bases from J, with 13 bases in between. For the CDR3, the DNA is TGTGCCAGCAGTGAAATGGGGCAGGGGACCTACAATGAGCAGTTCTTC. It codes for CASSEMGQGTYNEQFF.

CDR3: CATIRGDTEAFF. The CDR3 DNA reads as TGTGCCACCATCAGGGGTGACACTGAAGCTTTCTTT. V usage is TRBV12-3 or TRBV12-4 and J usage is TRBJ1-1; a possible D gene is TRBD1 (6 bases). Trimming stripped 10 bases from V and 3 bases from J, with 12 bases between. This CDR3 is 12 amino acids long.